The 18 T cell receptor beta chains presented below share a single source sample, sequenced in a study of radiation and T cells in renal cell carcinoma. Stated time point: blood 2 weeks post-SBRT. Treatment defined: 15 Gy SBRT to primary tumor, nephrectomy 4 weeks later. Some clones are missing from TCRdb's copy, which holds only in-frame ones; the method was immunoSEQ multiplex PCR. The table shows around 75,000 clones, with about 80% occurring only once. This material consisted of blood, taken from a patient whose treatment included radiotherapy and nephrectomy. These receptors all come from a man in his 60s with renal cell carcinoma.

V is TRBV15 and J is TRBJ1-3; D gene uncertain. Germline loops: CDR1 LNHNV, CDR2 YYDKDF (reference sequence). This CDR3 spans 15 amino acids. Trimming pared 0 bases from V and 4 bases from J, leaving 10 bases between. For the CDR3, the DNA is TGTGCCACCAGCAGAGATCCCGGGGAAGGAAACACCATATATTTT. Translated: CATSRDPGEGNTIYF.

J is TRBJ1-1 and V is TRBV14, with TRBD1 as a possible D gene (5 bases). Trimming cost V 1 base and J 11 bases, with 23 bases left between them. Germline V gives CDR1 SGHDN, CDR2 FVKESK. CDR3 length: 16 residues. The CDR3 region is CASSQVPTGRSSEAFF. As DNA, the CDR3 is TGTGCCAGCAGCCAAGTTCCAACGGGACGCTCATCGGAGGCTTTCTTT.

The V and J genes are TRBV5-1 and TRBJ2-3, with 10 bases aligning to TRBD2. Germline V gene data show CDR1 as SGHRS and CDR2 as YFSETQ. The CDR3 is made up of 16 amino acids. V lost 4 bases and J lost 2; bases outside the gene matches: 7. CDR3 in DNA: TGCGCCAGCAGCCCGAGCGGGAGGGGGAACACAGATACGCAGTATTTT. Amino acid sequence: CASSPSGRGNTDTQYF.

The CDR3 coding sequence is TGCGCCAGCAGCCCGGGACAGGGGAACACTGAAGCTTTCTTT. Amino acid sequence: CASSPGQGNTEAFF. This chain uses TRBV4-1 with TRBJ1-1; 9 nucleotides line up with TRBD1. J was trimmed by 1 base and V by 4 bases; bases with no gene match: 1. Germline V lookup: CDR1 MGHRA, CDR2 YSYEKL. The length of the CDR3 is 14 residues.

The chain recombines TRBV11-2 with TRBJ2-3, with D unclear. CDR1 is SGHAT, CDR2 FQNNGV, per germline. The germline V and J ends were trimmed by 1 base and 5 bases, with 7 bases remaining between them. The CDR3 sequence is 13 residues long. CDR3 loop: CASSLGLRDTQYF. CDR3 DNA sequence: TGTGCCAGCAGCTTAGGCCTTAGAGATACGCAGTATTTT.

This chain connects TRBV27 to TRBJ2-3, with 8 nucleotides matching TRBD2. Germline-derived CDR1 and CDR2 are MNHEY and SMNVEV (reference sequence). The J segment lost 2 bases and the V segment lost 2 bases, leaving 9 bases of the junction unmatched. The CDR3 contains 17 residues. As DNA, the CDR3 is TGTGCCAGCAGTTTACTTCTACGAGCGGGAGCCACAGATACGCAGTATTTT. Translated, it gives CASSLLLRAGATDTQYF.

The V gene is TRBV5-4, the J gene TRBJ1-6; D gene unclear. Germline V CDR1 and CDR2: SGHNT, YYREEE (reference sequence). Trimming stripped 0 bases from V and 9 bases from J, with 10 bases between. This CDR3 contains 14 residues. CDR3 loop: CASSLDSEGSPLHF. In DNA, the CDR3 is TGTGCCAGCAGCTTGGACAGCGAGGGTTCACCCCTCCACTTT.

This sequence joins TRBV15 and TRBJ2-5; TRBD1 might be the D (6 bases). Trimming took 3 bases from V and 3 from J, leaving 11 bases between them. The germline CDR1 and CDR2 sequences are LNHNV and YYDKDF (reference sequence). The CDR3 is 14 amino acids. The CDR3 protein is CATSRTGEKETQYF. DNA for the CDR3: TGTGCCACCAGCAGGACAGGCGAAAAAGAGACCCAGTACTTC.

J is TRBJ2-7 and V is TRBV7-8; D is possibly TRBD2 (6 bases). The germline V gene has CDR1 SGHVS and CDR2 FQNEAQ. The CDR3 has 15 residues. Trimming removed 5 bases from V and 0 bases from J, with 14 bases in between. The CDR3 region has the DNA TGTGCCAGCAGCCTGGGACTTTCTTCCTCCTACGAGCAGTACTTC. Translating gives CASSLGLSSSYEQYF.

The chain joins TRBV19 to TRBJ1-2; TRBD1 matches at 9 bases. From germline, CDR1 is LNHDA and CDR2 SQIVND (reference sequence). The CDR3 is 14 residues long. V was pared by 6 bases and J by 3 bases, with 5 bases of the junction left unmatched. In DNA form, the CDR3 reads TGTGCCAGTAGCCCCACAGGGGGCTACTATGGCTACACCTTC. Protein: CASSPTGGYYGYTF.

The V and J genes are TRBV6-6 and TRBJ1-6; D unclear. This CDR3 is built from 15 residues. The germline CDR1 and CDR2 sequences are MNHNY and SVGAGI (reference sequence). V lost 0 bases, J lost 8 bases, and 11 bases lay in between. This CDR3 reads CASSYSGRGDSPLHF. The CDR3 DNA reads TGTGCCAGCAGTTACTCTGGACGTGGTGATTCACCCCTCCACTTT.

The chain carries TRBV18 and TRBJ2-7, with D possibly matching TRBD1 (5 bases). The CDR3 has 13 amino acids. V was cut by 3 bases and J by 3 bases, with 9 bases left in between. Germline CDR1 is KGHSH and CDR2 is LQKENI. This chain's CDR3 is CASSPSGLYEQYF. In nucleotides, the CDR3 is TGTGCCAGCTCACCTTCAGGGCTCTACGAGCAGTACTTC.

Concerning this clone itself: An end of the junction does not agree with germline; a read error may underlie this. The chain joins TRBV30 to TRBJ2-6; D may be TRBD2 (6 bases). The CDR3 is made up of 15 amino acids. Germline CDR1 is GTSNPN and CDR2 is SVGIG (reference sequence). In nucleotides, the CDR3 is TGTGCCGGGAGGCCCGGGTTGTCTGGGGCCAACGTCCTGACTTTC. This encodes CAGRPGLSGANVLTF.

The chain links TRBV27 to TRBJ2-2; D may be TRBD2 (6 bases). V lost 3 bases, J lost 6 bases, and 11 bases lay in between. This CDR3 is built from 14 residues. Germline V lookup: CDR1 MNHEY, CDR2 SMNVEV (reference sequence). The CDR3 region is CASSLRETAGELFF. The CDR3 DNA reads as TGTGCCAGCAGTTTGCGGGAAACCGCCGGGGAGCTGTTTTTT.

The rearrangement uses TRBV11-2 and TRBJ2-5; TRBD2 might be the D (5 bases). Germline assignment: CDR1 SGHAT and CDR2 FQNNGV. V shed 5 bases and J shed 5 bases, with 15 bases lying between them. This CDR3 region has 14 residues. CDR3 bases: TGTGCCAGCAGCCCGGGGTTCCTTGGGGAGACCCAGTACTTC. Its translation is CASSPGFLGETQYF.

CDR3 residues: CASSIELDTGGSNQPQHF. In nucleotides, the CDR3 is TGTGCCAGTAGTATAGAGTTGGATACGGGGGGAAGCAATCAGCCCCAGCATTTT. J is TRBJ1-5 and V is TRBV19, with a weak D call TRBD1 (5 bases). This CDR3 contains 18 residues. V dropped 0 bases and J dropped 1 base, with 16 bases sitting between them. Germline V gene data show CDR1 as LNHDA and CDR2 as SQIVND (reference sequence).

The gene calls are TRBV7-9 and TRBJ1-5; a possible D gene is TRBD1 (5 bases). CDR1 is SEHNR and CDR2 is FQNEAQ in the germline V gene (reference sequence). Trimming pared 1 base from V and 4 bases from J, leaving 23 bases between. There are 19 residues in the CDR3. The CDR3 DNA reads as TGTGCCAGCAGCTTAGGGGAAGCAGGGCTCCCGAGAAAGAATCAGCCCCAGCATTTT. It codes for CASSLGEAGLPRKNQPQHF. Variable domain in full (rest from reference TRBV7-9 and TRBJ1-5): DTGVSQNPRHKITKRGQNVTFRCDPISEHNRLYWYRQTLGQGPEFLTYFQNEAQLEKSRLLSDRFSAERPKGSFSTLEIQRTEQGDSAMYLCASSLGEAGLPRKNQPQHFGDGTRLSIL.

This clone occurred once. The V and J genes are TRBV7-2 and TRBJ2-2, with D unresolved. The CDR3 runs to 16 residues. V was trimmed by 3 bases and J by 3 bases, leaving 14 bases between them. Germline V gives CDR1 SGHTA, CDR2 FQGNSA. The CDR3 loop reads CASSFSSRSYTGELFF. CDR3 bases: TGTGCCAGCAGCTTCTCTTCAAGATCGTACACCGGGGAGCTGTTTTTT.